What follows is one T cell receptor (beta chain) and its context. This receptor's antigen is unknown. It has no much larger one-base neighbor in the sample; base qualities were not kept. This specimen belongs to a study of blood T cells in healthy people across ages (dated by TCRdb to the mid-2010s). With regard to the full study: In model experiments, roughly one uniquely barcoded TCR beta cDNA molecule per two T cells was captured by template switching. The study measured age-related changes in TCR beta repertoire diversity using deep sequencing normalized with unique cDNA molecular identifiers. Four age groups were formed from the donors: young (average about 15 years), middle-aged (around 40), aged (roughly 58) and long-lived (roughly 88). To avoid experimental bias, donors of different ages were distributed randomly across sequencing lanes. Using the same blood draw, the study looked at two additional independent replicas of 1 million unique cDNA reads for two donors, one aged 18 to 29 and the other aged 80 or older. Paper-wide results and their limitations: Bulk unsorted PBMC profiling prevented conclusive comparison of naive and antigen-experienced compartments. The long-lived group showed more naive CD4+ T cells, fewer expanded clones and increased TCR diversity than the aged group, suggesting age selection. Total diversity estimates from one million sequenced T cells were considered lower bounds and underestimates. Observed TCR beta diversity correlated strongly with the percentage of naive T cells measured by flow cytometry. Donor CMV infection status was unknown, potentially confounding age-related changes in expanded clonotypes. Observed TCR beta diversity per million T cells fell roughly linearly with age, and a significant reduction was already apparent by age around 40.

The germline V gene specifies SGHVS as CDR1 and FQNEAQ as CDR2. Counted from cysteine to phenylalanine, this CDR3 has 16 amino acids. The retained sequence is limited to the CDR3, 48 bases, with the frame set at the first base. Cut back by 4 bases and 0 bases, the V and J ends lie 15 bases apart. Library preparation employed 5' RACE. Sequencing relied on an Illumina HiSeq 2500. A second PCR of roughly 6 to 12 cycles was run with a J-beta primer mix and a sample-barcoded 5' primer. A unique molecular identifier was introduced onto each TCR beta cDNA molecule by a template-switch 5' adaptor carrying 12 random nucleotides. Each sample yielded at least 3 million CDR3-containing paired-end reads. All of the RNA was converted into first-strand cDNA using the Mint cDNA synthesis kit, with a TRBC-specific oligonucleotide serving as the primer. After uracil-DNA glycosylase treatment, a first 18-cycle PCR used universal primers M1SS and BC2_uni_R on all cDNA. In the source study's methods: For normalization, 1 million high-quality reads, each with a distinct molecular identifier, were randomly selected from each sample. Instead of being binned into consensus sequences, reads that shared molecular identifiers were thrown out. MiTCR, set to a Q25 quality threshold and the strictest error-elimination algorithm, was used for CDR3 identification, clonotype clustering and error correction. A nonparametric unseen species model with Euler transformation was used to estimate a lower bound on total TCR beta diversity. The raw public reads went through TCRdb reprocessing: fastp at Q25, MiXCR clone calling, in-frame beta chains kept. Each CDR3 protein appears once, grouped with its most common genes and DNA. The authors' filters were not applied to this entry. The sample yields 1.5 million to 2 million distinct CDR3 sequences; roughly 49% were counted once. The ten largest account for roughly 2.1% of the sample.

Systemically healthy Caucasian individuals from Russia, 39 in total and aged about 6 to 95 years, were included as donors. Each donor gave around 9.5 milliliters of peripheral blood, collected into EDTA-treated Vacutainer tubes. Ficoll-Paque density-gradient centrifugation was used to isolate PBMCs, with at least 6 million per sample. Trizol reagent was used to extract total RNA from PBMCs, with at least 5 micrograms per sample. Naive CD45RAhigh/CD27high T cell percentages were measured by flow cytometry on a PBMC aliquot from every donor. This receptor chain uses TRBV7-8 and TRBJ1-2; TRBD1 is a possible D gene, resting on 5 matching bases. This TCR was sampled from a middle-aged woman in good health. Sequencing was carried out using blood. The bases read TGTGCCAGCAGCTACCGACAGCCCAATACTAACTATGGCTACACCTTC. This is translated as CASSYRQPNTNYGYTF.